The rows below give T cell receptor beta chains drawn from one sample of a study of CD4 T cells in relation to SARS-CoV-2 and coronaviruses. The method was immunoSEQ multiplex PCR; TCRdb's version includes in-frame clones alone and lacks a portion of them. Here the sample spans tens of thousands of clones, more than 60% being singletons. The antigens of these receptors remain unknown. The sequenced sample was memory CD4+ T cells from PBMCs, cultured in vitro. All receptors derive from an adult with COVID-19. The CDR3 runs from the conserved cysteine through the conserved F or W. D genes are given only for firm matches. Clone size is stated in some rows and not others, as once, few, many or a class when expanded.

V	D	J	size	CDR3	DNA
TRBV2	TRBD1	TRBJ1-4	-	CASSVDRGVEKLFF	TGTGCCAGCAGTGTAGACAGGGGAGTTGAAAAACTGTTTTTT
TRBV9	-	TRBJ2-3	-	CASSSPYTDTQYF	TGTGCCAGCAGCTCTCCATACACAGATACGCAGTATTTT
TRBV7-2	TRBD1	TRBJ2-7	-	CASSPGQVRLYEQYF	TGTGCCAGCAGCCCAGGACAGGTCAGGCTTTACGAGCAGTACTTC
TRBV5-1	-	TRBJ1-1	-	CASSLTLSTTASEAFF	TGCGCCAGCAGCTTGACACTTTCTACGACCGCCAGTGAAGCTTTCTTT
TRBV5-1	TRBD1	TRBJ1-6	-	CASSLEQGARSPLHF	TGCGCCAGCAGCTTGGAACAGGGGGCTCGGTCACCCCTCCACTTT
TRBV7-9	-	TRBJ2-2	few	CASSKMTANTGELFF	TGTGCCAGCAGTAAAATGACGGCGAACACCGGGGAGCTGTTTTTT
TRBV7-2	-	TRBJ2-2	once	CARRRGNTGELFF	TGTGCCAGGAGGAGAGGAAACACCGGGGAGCTGTTTTTT
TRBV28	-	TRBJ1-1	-	CASRRDGTNTEAFF	TGTGCCAGCAGACGGGACGGAACGAACACTGAAGCTTTCTTT
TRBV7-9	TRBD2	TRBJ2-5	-	CASSPLIAGGMETQYF	TGTGCCAGCAGCCCCCTAATAGCGGGAGGGATGGAGACCCAGTACTTC
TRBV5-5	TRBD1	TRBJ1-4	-	CASSSGGGTNEKLFF	TGTGCCAGCAGCTCAGGGGGGGGGACTAATGAAAAACTGTTTTTT
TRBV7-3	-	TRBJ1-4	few	CASSSNLGGNEKLFF	TGTGCCAGCAGCTCGAACCTGGGCGGTAATGAAAAACTGTTTTTT
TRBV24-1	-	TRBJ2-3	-	CATSDPRGADTQYF	TGTGCCACCAGTGATCCAAGAGGGGCAGATACGCAGTATTTT
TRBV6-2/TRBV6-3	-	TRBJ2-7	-	CASSYSLRYEQYF	TGTGCCAGCAGTTACTCACTGCGCTACGAGCAGTACTTC
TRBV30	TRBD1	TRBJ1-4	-	CAYTTGGDEKLFF	TGTGCCTACACGACAGGGGGAGATGAAAAACTGTTTTTT
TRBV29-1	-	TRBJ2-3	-	CSVVNTDTQYF	TGCAGCGTTGTCAACACAGATACGCAGTATTTT
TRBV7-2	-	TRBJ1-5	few	CASSLVGSNQPQHF	TGTGCCAGCAGCTTAGTGGGTAGCAATCAGCCCCAGCATTTT
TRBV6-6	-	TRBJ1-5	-	CASCPQGSNQPQHF	TGTGCCAGCTGCCCCCAGGGTAGCAATCAGCCCCAGCATTTT
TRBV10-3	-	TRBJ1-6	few	CAISESGGDNSPLHF	TGTGCCATCAGTGAGTCAGGGGGAGATAATTCACCCCTCCACTTT
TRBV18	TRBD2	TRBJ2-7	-	CASSPGLAGDYEQYF	TGTGCCAGCTCGCCGGGACTAGCGGGAGACTACGAGCAGTACTTC
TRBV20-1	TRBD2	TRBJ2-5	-	CSASGGTSGEETQYF	TGCAGTGCTAGTGGGGGGACTAGTGGGGAAGAGACCCAGTACTTC
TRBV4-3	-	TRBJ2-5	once	CASSQALQVQETQYF	TGCGCCAGCAGCCAAGCTTTACAGGTCCAAGAGACCCAGTACTTC
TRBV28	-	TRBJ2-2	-	CAGGGDMYTGELFF	TGTGCCGGTGGAGGGGACATGTACACCGGGGAGCTGTTTTTT
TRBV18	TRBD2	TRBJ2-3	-	CASSLLLMAGELSDTQYF	TGTGCCAGCTCTCTTCTCCTAATGGCGGGAGAGCTCTCAGATACGCAGTATTTT
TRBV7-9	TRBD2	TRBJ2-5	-	CASSPRTSWEETQYF	TGTGCCAGCAGCCCGAGGACTAGCTGGGAAGAGACCCAGTACTTC
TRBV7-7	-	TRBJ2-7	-	CASSYDQGTEQYF	TGTGCTAGCAGCTATGACCAGGGCACCGAGCAGTACTTC
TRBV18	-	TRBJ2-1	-	CASSPPKAPYNEQFF	TGTGCCAGCTCACCACCCAAGGCCCCTTACAATGAGCAGTTCTTC
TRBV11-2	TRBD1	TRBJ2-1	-	CASSRTGGYNEQFF	TGTGCCAGCAGCCGGACAGGGGGCTACAATGAGCAGTTCTTC
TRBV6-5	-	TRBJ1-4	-	CASRLATNEKLFF	TGTGCCAGCAGGCTTGCAACTAATGAAAAACTGTTTTTT
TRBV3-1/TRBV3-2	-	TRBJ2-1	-	CASSLLDPFGSSYNEQFF	TGTGCCAGCAGCCTACTTGACCCCTTCGGGAGCTCCTACAATGAGCAGTTCTTC
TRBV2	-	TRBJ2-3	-	CASREGENTQYF	TGTGCCAGCAGGGAGGGGGAGAATACGCAGTATTTT
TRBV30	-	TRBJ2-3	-	CAWRVTRTGTDTQYF	TGTGCCTGGAGAGTTACTAGGACCGGCACAGATACGCAGTATTTT
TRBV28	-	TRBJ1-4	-	CASSYPRGNNEKLFF	TGTGCCAGCAGTTACCCGCGGGGCAATAATGAAAAACTGTTTTTT
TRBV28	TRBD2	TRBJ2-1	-	CASIPGGGNDNEQFF	TGTGCCAGCATTCCCGGGGGGGGCAACGACAATGAGCAGTTCTTC
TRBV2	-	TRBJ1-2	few	CASSEARGDGYTF	TGTGCCAGCAGTGAAGCCCGGGGAGACGGCTACACCTTC
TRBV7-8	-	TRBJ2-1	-	CASSPRRDMGYNEQFF	TGTGCCAGCAGCCCGCGGCGGGATATGGGCTACAATGAGCAGTTCTTC